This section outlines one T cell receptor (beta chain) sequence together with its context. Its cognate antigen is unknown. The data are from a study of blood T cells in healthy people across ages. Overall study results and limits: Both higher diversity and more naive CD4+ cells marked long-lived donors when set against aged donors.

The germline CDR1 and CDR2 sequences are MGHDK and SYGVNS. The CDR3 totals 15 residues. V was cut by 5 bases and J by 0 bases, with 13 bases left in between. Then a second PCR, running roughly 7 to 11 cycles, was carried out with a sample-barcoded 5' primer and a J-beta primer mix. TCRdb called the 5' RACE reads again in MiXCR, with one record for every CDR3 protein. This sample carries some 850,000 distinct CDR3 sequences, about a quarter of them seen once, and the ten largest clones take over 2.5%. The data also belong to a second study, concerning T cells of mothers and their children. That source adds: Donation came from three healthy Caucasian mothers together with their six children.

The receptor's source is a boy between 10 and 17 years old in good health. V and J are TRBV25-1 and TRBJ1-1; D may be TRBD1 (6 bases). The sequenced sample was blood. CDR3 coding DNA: TGTGCCAGCAGTTCCTATCAGGGGATGAACACTGAAGCTTTCTTT. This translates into CASSSYQGMNTEAFF.